The 14 T cell receptor beta chains listed next were all sequenced from one sample in a study of blood T cells in healthy people across ages (dated by TCRdb to about 2015). The library came from 5' RACE. TCRdb lists the instrument as Illumina HiSeq 2500. A second PCR of about 6 to 11 cycles was performed with a sample-barcoded 5' primer and a J-beta primer mix. TCRdb trimmed the raw reads at Q25, called clones with MiXCR and kept productive beta chains. Each CDR3 protein appears once, grouped with its most common genes and DNA. The sample table contains about 1.7 million distinct CDR3 sequences; only one count was recorded for approximately 28% of them. The biggest ten clones account for over 7% of the sample. Sequencing used blood. The origin of the receptors is a woman in her twenties or thirties in good health.

At least ten counts were recorded for this clonotype. This chain connects TRBV5-6 to TRBJ2-1, with TRBD1 matching over 8 bases. Trimming at V came to 0 bases and at J to 2 bases, leaving 4 bases not matched to a gene. This CDR3 has 16 residues. The V gene's germline CDR1 is SGHDT and CDR2 YYEEEE. DNA for the CDR3: TGTGCCAGCAGCTTGGGGACAGGGAGGACCTACAATGAGCAGTTCTTC. The encoded protein is CASSLGTGRTYNEQFF.

This sequence joins TRBV28 and TRBJ2-7; the D gene is possibly TRBD1 (6 bases). The germline CDR1 and CDR2 sequences are MDHEN and SYDVKM. Between the trimmed V and J ends, which lost 8 bases and 2 bases, there was a span of 10 bases. CDR3 length: 12 amino acids. CDR3 in DNA: TGTGCCAGCGTCAGGGACACCTACGAGCAGTACTTC. It codes for CASVRDTYEQYF.

This clonotype was observed at least ten times. The CDR3 spells CASNRPGGSKNIQYF. The CDR3 bases are TGTGCCAGCAACCGACCGGGCGGGAGTAAAAACATTCAGTACTTC. The chain joins TRBV12-3 or TRBV12-4 to TRBJ2-4; TRBD2 matches at 7 bases. Trimming cost V 7 bases and J 4 bases; bases outside gene matches: 10. This CDR3 comprises 15 residues.

This clonotype appeared once. The chain is built from TRBV20-1 and TRBJ2-1; D might be TRBD2 (6 bases). Per germline, CDR1 DFQATT and CDR2 SNEGSKA (reference sequence). V lost 5 bases and J lost 13, with 21 bases in between. This CDR3 region has 13 residues. The CDR3 here is CSARSWGEETQFF. Written as DNA, the CDR3 is TGCAGTGCTCGCTCATGGGGGGAAGAGACCCAGTTCTTC.

The chain carries TRBV20-1 and TRBJ2-3; 10 bases are shared with TRBD2. The ends lost 2 bases at V and 6 bases at J; junction bases unmatched: 5. This CDR3 region has 14 residues. In germline, CDR1 is DFQATT, CDR2 SNEGSKA (reference sequence). The CDR3 reads CSARFVAGGDTQYF. The CDR3 bases are TGCAGTGCTAGATTCGTAGCGGGAGGTGATACGCAGTATTTT.

Turning to this clonotype: Given a much more abundant clone one base away, this may be a read error. The CDR3 loop is CSARDRDLYNEQYF. The CDR3 DNA is TGCAGTGCTAGAGACCGGGACCTCTACAATGAGCAGTACTTC. The V call is TRBV20-1, the J call TRBJ2-1; D might be TRBD1 or TRBD2, each matching 5 bases. The better agreement between TRBJ2-7 and the DNA end casts doubt on the J call. The CDR3 runs 14 residues. Germline V gives CDR1 DFQATT, CDR2 SNEGSKA (reference sequence).

CDR3 protein: CASSQKDGYTF. The CDR3, as DNA: TGTGCCAGCTCACAGAAGGATGGCTACACCTTC. The chain uses TRBV18 and TRBJ1-2; no clear D. This CDR3 spans 11 amino acids. The germline V gene encodes CDR1 KGHSH and CDR2 LQKENI. Trimming stripped 4 bases from V and 6 bases from J, with 6 bases between.

This clonotype appeared a few times. The chain joins TRBV6-2 or TRBV6-3 to TRBJ2-7, with 8 bases fitting TRBD2. CDR1 and CDR2 (germline): MNHEY, SVGEGT. With V trimmed by 2 bases and J by 3 bases, 6 bases remained unmatched. This CDR3 has 15 residues. CDR3 sequence: CASSYPGLGFYEQYF. CDR3 DNA: TGTGCCAGCAGTTACCCGGGACTAGGTTTCTACGAGCAGTACTTC.

A remark on this clonotype: This may arise from a read error, as a much more abundant clone is one base away. The genes are TRBV9 and TRBJ2-1, with 9 nucleotides matching TRBD1. This CDR3 comprises 13 residues. Germline V gene data show CDR1 as SGDLS and CDR2 as YYNGEE. In DNA form, the CDR3 reads TGTGCCAGCCAAAGGGACAGGGCGAATGGGCAGTTCTTC. Its translation: CASQRDRANGQFF.

This clonotype was found a few times. This chain connects TRBV6-5 to TRBJ1-6; TRBD1 agrees at 10 bases. Trimming removed 0 bases from V and 9 bases from J; junction bases left unmatched: 11. Looked up from germline, CDR1 is MNHEY and CDR2 is SVGAGI. CDR3 length equals 18 residues. This chain's CDR3 is CASSYSELRDRGISPLHF. The DNA for the CDR3 is TGTGCCAGCAGTTACTCTGAGCTCCGGGACAGGGGAATTTCACCCCTCCACTTT.

The chain recombines TRBV12-3 or TRBV12-4 with TRBJ2-1, with a tentative D call TRBD2 (6 bases). This CDR3 has 14 amino acids. Trimming removed 3 bases at V and 6 bases at J, with 12 bases between. The CDR3 protein is CASSFSGSVNEQFF. CDR3 sequence (DNA): TGTGCCAGCAGTTTTTCCGGGAGTGTCAATGAGCAGTTCTTC.

In this sample, this clonotype turned up many times. The chain recombines TRBV15 with TRBJ2-5; a possible D gene is TRBD1 (6 bases). The CDR3 is 14 amino acids. The germline V gene has CDR1 LNHNV and CDR2 YYDKDF (reference sequence). V lost 5 bases, J lost 2 bases, and 12 bases lay in between. In nucleotides, the CDR3 is TGTGCCACCAGCGTAACGAGGGGGCAAGAGACCCAGTACTTC. It yields the protein CATSVTRGQETQYF.

Details on this clonotype: Sequence at one end of the junction differs from germline and may be a read error. The rearrangement joins TRBV9 to TRBJ2-3; TRBD2 matches at 9 bases. This CDR3 contains 17 residues. Germline lookup yields CDR1 SGDLS and CDR2 YYNGEE. The CDR3 loop reads CASSVQIAGAGTGTQYF. In DNA, the CDR3 is TGTGCCAGCAGCGTACAGATAGCGGGGGCGGGCACAGGTACGCAGTATTTT.

The rearrangement uses TRBV9 and TRBJ2-7, with a weak D call TRBD2 (6 bases). V dropped 3 bases and J dropped 5 bases, with 12 bases sitting between them. The CDR3 length is 13 residues. Looked up from germline, CDR1 is SGDLS and CDR2 is YYNGEE. This chain's CDR3 is CASSATSTHEQYF. The CDR3 DNA follows: TGTGCCAGCAGCGCGACTAGTACCCACGAGCAGTACTTC.